This T cell receptor beta chain was captured in a study of T cells after yellow fever vaccination. The wider study: The authors prepared low-cell-number fractions using SMART-Seq v4 Ultra Low Input.

CDR3 length: 14 residues. V lost 3 bases and J lost 3, with 11 bases in between. Germline-derived CDR1 and CDR2 are SGHRS and YFSETQ. A universal primer site and UMIs were added as TCR cDNA was made by 5'RACE template switching. TCRdb redid the calling of the 5' RACE reads with MiXCR, one entry per CDR3 protein. The repertoire holds some 290,000 distinct CDR3 sequences, with about 10% as singletons. Study results and limitations: Abundant clonotypes from the bulk population could contaminate FACS-sorted repertoires.

This clonotype has at least ten counts. Its target is unknown. The chain has TRBV5-1 and TRBJ2-3; the D gene is possibly TRBD1 (6 bases). This clonotype was sampled from a man aged 18 to 29 who received the YFV17D yellow fever vaccine. This sample comprised CD4+ T cells sorted from PBMCs, obtained 45 days after the yellow fever booster vaccination. CDR3: CASSSHRETDTQYF. In nucleotides, the CDR3 is TGCGCCAGCAGCTCGCACAGGGAAACAGATACGCAGTATTTT.